There are a few counts of the clone carrying this T cell receptor beta chain. These data belong to a study of CD8+ T cells in alopecia areata. About the study: Tofacitinib was given for 6 to 18 months, then stopped for 6 months.

cDNA serving as the sequencing template came from extracted, reverse transcribed RNA. Produced via immunoSEQ multiplex PCR; TCRdb's table is partial and in-frame only. The table shows more than 90,000 clones, with roughly three fifths occurring only once. Treatment of the sample: oral pan-JAK inhibitor, 5-10 mg twice daily. Trimming took 0 bases from V and 2 from J, leaving 13 bases between them. This CDR3 is built from 16 residues. Germline lookup yields CDR1 MNHNY and CDR2 SVGAGI (reference sequence). Material: CD8+ T cells sorted from blood, obtained at week 24, from a patient treated with tofacitinib. The sequence came from a human donor with alopecia areata. The chain employs TRBV6-6 and TRBJ2-5; TRBD1 is a possible D gene (6 bases). This CDR3 is CASSYSVKGVQETQYF. The CDR3 DNA sequence: TGTGCCAGCAGTTACTCCGTGAAGGGGGTACAAGAGACCCAGTACTTC.